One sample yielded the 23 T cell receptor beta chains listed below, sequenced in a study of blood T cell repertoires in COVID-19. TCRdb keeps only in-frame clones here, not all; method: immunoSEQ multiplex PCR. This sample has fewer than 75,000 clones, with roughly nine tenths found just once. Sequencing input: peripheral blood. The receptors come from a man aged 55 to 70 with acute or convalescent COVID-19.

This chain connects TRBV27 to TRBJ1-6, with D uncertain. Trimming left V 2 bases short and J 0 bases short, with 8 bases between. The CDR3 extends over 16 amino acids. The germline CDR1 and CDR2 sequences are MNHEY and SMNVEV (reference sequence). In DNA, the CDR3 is TGTGCCAGCAGTTTAGCCCCGGTCTCCTATAATTCACCCCTCCACTTT. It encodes CASSLAPVSYNSPLHF.

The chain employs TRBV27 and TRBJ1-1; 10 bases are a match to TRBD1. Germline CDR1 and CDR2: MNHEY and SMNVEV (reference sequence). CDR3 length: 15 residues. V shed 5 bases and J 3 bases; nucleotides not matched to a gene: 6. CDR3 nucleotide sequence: TGTGCCAGCAGTCCCCGGACAGGGGGGGACACTGAAGCTTTCTTT. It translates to CASSPRTGGDTEAFF.

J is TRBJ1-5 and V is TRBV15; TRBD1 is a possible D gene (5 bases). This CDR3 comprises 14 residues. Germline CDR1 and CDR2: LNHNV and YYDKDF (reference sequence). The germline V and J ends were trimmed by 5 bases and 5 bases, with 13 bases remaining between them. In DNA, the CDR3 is TGTGCCACCAGCGGAGGGGCTAACGATCAGCCCCAGCATTTT. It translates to CATSGGANDQPQHF.

CDR3 amino acids: CASSRTEAFF. In nucleotides, the CDR3 is TGTGCCAGCAGTCGCACAGAAGCTTTCTTT. The V call is TRBV28, the J call TRBJ1-1; D is uncertain. Germline CDR1 MDHEN, CDR2 SYDVKM. CDR3 length equals 10 residues. V lost 5 bases and J 8 bases, leaving 6 bases between the germline ends.

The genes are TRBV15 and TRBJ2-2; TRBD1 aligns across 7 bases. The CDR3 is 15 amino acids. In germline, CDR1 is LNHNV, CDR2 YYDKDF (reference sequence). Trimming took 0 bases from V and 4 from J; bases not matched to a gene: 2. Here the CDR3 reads CATSRDGQATGELFF. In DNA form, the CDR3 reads TGTGCCACCAGCAGAGATGGACAGGCCACCGGGGAGCTGTTTTTT.

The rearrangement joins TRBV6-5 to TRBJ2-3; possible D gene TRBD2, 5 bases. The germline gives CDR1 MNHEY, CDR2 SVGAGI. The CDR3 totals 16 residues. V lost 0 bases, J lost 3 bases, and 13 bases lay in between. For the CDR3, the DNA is TGTGCCAGCAGTTACTCGAGAGGGTTTGGTACAGATACGCAGTATTTT. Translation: CASSYSRGFGTDTQYF.

The CDR3 nucleotides read TGTGCCAGCAGCCCTAACAGGGGACCCCTCCACTTT. Translation: CASSPNRGPLHF. The V gene is TRBV3-1 (or the pseudogene TRBV3-2), the J gene TRBJ1-6; the match to TRBD1 covers 7 bases. The germline V gene encodes CDR1 LGHDT and CDR2 YNNKEL (reference sequence). The CDR3 is 12 residues long. The V and J ends lost 4 bases and 12 bases, in that order; junction bases with no gene match: 3.

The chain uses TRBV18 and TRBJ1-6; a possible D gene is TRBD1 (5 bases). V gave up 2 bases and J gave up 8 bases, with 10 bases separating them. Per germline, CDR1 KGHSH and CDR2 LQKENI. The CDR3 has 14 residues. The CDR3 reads CASSPSQGYSPLHF. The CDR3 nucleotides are TGTGCCAGCTCACCATCGCAGGGTTATTCACCCCTCCACTTT.

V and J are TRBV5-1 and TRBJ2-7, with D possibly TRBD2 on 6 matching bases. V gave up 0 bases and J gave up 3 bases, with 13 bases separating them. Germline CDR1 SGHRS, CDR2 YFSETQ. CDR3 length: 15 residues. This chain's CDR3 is CASSLAGGDYYEQYF. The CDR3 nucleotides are TGCGCCAGCAGCTTGGCCGGGGGAGATTACTACGAGCAGTACTTC.

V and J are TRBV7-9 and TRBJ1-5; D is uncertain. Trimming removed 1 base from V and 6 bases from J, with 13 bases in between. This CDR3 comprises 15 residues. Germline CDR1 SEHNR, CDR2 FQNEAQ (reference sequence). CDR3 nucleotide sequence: TGTGCCAGCAGCTTAGGAGGGCCGGGGAGTCAGCCCCAGCATTTT. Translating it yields CASSLGGPGSQPQHF.

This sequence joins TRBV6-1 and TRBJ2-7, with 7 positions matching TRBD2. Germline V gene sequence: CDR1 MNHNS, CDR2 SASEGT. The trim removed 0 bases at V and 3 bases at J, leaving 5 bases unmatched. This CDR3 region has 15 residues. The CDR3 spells CASSEASSGVYEQYF. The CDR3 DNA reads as TGTGCCAGCAGTGAAGCTTCAAGCGGGGTCTACGAGCAGTACTTC.

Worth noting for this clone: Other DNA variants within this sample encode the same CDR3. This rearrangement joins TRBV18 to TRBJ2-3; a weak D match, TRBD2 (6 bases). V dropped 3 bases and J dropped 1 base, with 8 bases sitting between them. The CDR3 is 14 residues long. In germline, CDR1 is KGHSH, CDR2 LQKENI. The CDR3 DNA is TGTGCCAGCTCACCCGGGACTGGCACAGATACGCAGTATTTT. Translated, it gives CASSPGTGTDTQYF.

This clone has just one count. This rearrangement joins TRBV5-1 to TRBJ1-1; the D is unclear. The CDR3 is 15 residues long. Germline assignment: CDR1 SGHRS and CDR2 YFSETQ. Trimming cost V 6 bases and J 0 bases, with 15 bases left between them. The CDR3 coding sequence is TGCGCCAGCATGCGGAGGGAGGGTATGAACACTGAAGCTTTCTTT. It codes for CASMRREGMNTEAFF.

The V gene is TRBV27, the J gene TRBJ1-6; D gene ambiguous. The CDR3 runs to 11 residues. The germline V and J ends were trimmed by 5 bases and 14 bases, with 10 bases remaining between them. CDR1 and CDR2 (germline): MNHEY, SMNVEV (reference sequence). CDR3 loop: CASSPGVSLHF. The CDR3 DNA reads TGTGCCAGCAGTCCGGGAGTCTCCCTCCACTTT.

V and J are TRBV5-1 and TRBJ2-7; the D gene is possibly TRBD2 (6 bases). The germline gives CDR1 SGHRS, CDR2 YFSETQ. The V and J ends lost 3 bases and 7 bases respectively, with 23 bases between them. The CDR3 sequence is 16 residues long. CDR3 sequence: CASSSSRNRLVDEQYF. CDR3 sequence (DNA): TGCGCCAGCAGCTCATCCCGAAACCGACTAGTCGATGAGCAGTACTTC.

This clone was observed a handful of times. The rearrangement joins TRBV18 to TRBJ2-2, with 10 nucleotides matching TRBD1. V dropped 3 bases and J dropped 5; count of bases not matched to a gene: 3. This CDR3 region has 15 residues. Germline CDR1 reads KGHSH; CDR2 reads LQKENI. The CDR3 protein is CASSPGQGTTGELFF. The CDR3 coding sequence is TGTGCCAGCTCACCGGGACAGGGGACAACCGGGGAGCTGTTTTTT.

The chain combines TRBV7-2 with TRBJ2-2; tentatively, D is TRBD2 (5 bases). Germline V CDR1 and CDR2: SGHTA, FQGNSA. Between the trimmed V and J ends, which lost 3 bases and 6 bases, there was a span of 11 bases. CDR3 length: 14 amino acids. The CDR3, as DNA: TGTGCCAGCAGCTTTCTAGTGGGAGCCGGGGAGCTGTTTTTT. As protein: CASSFLVGAGELFF.

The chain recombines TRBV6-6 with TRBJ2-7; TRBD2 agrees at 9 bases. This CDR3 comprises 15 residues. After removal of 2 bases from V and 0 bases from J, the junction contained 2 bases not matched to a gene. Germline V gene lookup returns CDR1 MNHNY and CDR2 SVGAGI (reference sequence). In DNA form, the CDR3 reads TGTGCCAGCAGTTACGGAGCGGGGGGCTCCTACGAGCAGTACTTC. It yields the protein CASSYGAGGSYEQYF.

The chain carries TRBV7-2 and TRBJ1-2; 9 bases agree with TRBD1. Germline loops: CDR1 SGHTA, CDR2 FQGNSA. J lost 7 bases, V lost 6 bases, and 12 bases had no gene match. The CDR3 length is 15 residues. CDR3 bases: TGTGCCAGCAGACCTATATACAGGGGGCTGGCTGGCTACACCTTC. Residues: CASRPIYRGLAGYTF.

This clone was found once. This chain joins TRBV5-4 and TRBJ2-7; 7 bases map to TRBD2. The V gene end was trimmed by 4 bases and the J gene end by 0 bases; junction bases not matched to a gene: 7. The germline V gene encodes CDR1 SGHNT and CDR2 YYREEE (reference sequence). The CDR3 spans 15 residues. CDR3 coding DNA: TGTGCCAGCAGCGGAAGGAGCGGGGACTCCTACGAGCAGTACTTC. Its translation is CASSGRSGDSYEQYF.

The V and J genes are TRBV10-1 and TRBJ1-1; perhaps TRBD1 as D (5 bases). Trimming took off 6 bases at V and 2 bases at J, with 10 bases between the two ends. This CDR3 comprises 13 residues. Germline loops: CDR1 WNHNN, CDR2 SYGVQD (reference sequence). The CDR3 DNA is TGCGCCAGCAGGTTGACAGTTAACACTGAAGCTTTCTTT. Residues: CASRLTVNTEAFF.

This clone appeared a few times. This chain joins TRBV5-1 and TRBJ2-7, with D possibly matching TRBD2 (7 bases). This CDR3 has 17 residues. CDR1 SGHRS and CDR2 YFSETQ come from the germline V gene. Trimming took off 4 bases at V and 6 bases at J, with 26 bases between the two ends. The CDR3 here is CASSPGRLWGGAGEQYF. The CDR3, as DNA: TGCGCCAGCAGCCCCGGCCGCCTATGGGGGGGGGCCGGCGAGCAGTACTTC.

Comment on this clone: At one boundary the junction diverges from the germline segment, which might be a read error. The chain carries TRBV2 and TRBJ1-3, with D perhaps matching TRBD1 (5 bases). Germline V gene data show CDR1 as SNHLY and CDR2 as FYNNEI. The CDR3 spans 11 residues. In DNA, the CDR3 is TGTGCCAGCAAGAGCTACGGGACTCCACATTTT. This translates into CASKSYGTPHF.